Below, one T cell receptor beta chain is given with its context. No antigen is known for it. Nested PCRs (roughly 16 and 10 cycles, two total) were applied to TCRalpha and TCRbeta cDNA. No DNA is given; TCRdb re-called the 5' RACE reads and lists each CDR3 protein once. The sample totals some 190,000 distinct CDR3 sequences; its top ten clones hold under 8.5%. The sample comes from a study of monozygotic twins with inflammatory bowel disease. Points from the study as a whole: TCRbeta inverse Simpson diversity was decreased in IBD patients versus healthy co-twins.

The sample consisted of blood. This TCR was sampled from a human donor with ulcerative colitis or Crohn's disease, or a healthy co-twin of an affected twin (not recorded which).

CDR3 amino acids: CASSLKGNEQYF. The chain is built from TRBV7-9 and TRBJ2-7; the TRBD1 assignment by TCRdb is unverifiable without DNA. The length of the CDR3 is 12 residues. From germline, CDR1 is SEHNR and CDR2 FQNEAQ (reference sequence).